The source of this T cell receptor beta chain is a study of cytomegalovirus exposure and HLA in healthy donors. The wider study: The approximately 120 validation repertoires, a later analysis reported, used the same platform as the approximately 670 first-cohort repertoires. Study-wide results and caveats: Some TCR beta chains (around 160 of them) were listed as cytomegalovirus-associated. A later analysis found first-cohort TCR clusters tended to co-occur in the 90 to 150 validation repertoires.

Turning to this clone: Its target is unknown.

The donors were part of the roughly 110-subject validation cohort, which stood apart from the approximately 700-subject first cohort. TCRdb keeps only in-frame clones here, not all; method: immunoSEQ multiplex PCR. Among about 120,000 clones, under 90% were seen once, and the ten largest hold approximately 2%. V gave up 3 bases and J gave up 2 bases, with 17 bases separating them. Looked up from germline, CDR1 is LNHDA and CDR2 is SQIVND (reference sequence). There are 16 residues in the CDR3. The TCR was taken from a woman between 18 and 30 years old in good health and CMV-seronegative. The rearrangement joins TRBV19 to TRBJ2-7; maybe TRBD1 (6 bases). The material sequenced was PBMCs. DNA of the CDR3: TGTGCCAGTAGTATTTACGGGACACGCTCGACCTACGAGCAGTACTTC. Translated, it gives CASSIYGTRSTYEQYF. Full variable domain (outside the CDR3, taken from reference TRBV19 and TRBJ2-7): DGGITQSPKYLFRKEGQNVTLSCEQNLNHDAMYWYRQDPGQGLRLIYYSQIVNDFQKGDIAEGYSVSREKKESFPLTVTSAQKNPTAFYLCASSIYGTRSTYEQYFGPGTRLTVT.